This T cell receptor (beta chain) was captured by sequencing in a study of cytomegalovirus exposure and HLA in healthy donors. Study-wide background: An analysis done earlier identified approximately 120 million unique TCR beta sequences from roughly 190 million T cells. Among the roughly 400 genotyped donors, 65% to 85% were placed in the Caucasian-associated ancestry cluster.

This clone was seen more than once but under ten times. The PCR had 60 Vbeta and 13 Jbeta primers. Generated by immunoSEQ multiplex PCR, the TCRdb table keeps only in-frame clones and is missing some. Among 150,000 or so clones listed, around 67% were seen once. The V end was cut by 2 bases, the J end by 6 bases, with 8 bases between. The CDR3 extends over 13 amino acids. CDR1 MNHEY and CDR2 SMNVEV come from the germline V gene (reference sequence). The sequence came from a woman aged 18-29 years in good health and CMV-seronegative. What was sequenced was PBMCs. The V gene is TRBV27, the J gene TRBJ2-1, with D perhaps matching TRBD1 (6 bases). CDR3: CASSLQGSNEQFF. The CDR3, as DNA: TGTGCCAGCAGTTTACAGGGGTCCAATGAGCAGTTCTTC.